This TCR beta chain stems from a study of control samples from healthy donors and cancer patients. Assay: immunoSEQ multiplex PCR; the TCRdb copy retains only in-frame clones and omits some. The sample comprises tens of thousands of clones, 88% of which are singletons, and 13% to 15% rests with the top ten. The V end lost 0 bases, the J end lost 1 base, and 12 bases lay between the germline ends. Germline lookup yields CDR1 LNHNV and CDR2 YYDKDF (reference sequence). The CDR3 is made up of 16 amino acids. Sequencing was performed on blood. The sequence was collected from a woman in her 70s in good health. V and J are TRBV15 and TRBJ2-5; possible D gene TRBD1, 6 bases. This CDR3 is CATSRDYRALQETQYF. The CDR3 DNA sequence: TGTGCCACCAGCAGAGATTACAGGGCCCTCCAAGAGACCCAGTACTTC.